This TCR beta chain comes out of a study of blood T cell repertoires in COVID-19. For the study at large: Collection of acute and convalescent COVID-19 samples took place in the United States, Italy and Spain. The cDNA or gDNA used as material had been derived from T cells, B-cell-depleted T cells, or PBMCs.

The germline gives CDR1 MNHNS, CDR2 SASEGT. Trimming at V came to 4 bases and at J to 0 bases, leaving 6 bases not matched to a gene. The CDR3 runs 16 residues. Clones were sequenced by immunoSEQ multiplex PCR, and TCRdb holds only the in-frame ones, with some missing. The sample consists of about 210,000 clones, approximately 81% of them appearing once. This sequence joins TRBV6-1 and TRBJ2-1; 7 bases agree with TRBD2. The sample was peripheral blood. The sequence was obtained from a woman over 75 with COVID-19, enrolled during active disease. The CDR3 reads CASSGLAASSYNEQFF. The CDR3 DNA reads TGTGCCAGCAGTGGTCTAGCGGCCAGCTCCTACAATGAGCAGTTCTTC.